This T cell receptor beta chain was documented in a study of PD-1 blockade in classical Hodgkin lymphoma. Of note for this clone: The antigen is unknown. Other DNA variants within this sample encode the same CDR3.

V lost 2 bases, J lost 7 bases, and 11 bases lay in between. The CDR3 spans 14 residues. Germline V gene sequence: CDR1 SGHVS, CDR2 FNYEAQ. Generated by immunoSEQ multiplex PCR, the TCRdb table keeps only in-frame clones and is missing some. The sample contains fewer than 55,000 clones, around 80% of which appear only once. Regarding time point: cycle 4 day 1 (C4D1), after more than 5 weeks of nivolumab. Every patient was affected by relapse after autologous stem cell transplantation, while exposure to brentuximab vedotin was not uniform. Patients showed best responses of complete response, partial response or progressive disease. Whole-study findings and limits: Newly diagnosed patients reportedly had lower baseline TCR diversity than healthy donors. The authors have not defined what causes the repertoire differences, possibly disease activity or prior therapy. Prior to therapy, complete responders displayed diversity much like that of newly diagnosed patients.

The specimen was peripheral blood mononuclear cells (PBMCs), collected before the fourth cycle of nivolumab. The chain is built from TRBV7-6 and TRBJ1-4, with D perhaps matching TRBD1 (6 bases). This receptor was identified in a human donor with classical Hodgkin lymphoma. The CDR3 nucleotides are TGTGCCAGCAGCTTAACAGGGAATGGTGAAAAACTGTTTTTT. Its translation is CASSLTGNGEKLFF.